This paragraph covers one T cell receptor beta chain sequence. These data belong to a study of blood T cell repertoires in COVID-19. Study-level information: Sites in the United States, Italy and Spain provided acute and convalescent COVID-19 samples. Nucleic acid was either cDNA or gDNA, and it came from T cells, B-cell-depleted T cells, or PBMCs.

Original processing methods: Reference gene primer amplification gave estimated nucleated cell counts. This table comes from immunoSEQ multiplex PCR, and its TCRdb copy is limited to in-frame clones, with some not included. V and J calls and clone size are copied from that table; D and trimming were computed from the DNA. The table lists a few hundred thousand clones, roughly 90% of them singletons. The J segment lost 5 bases and the V segment lost 3 bases, leaving 6 bases of the junction unmatched. Per germline, CDR1 SGHNT and CDR2 YYREEE (reference sequence). The CDR3 extends over 17 amino acids. Recovered Cohort 3 donors showed two negative PCRs, clearance, or symptom resolution.

The chain uses TRBV5-4 and TRBJ2-2, with TRBD2 matching 14 bases. This clonotype originated in a woman aged 40-49 years who had recovered from COVID-19. Source material: PBMCs or T cells enriched from blood (not recorded which). CDR3 coding DNA: TGTGCCAGCAGCTGGGGACTAGCGGGGGAAAGGACCGGGGAGCTGTTTTTT. Its protein product is CASSWGLAGERTGELFF.